Presented here are 14 T cell receptor beta chains from one specimen sequenced in a study of memory CD4+ T cells and cytomegalovirus serostatus. Some clones are missing from TCRdb's copy, which holds only in-frame ones; the method was immunoSEQ multiplex PCR. The sample includes 55,000 to 65,000 clones, 82% seen only once; the top ten take over 0.35%. The sort gate was single viable CD3+CD4+CD8-CD45RO+ cells for memory CD4+ T cells. Sequencing was done on a sample of memory CD4+ T cells from blood. Receptors originate from an adult in good health and CMV-seronegative.

A few counts support this clone. The chain joins TRBV10-2 to TRBJ1-1; a weak D match, TRBD1 (5 bases). CDR3 size: 14 residues. Between the trimmed V and J ends, which lost 8 bases and 1 base, there was a span of 14 bases. Germline V gene data show CDR1 as WSHSY and CDR2 as SAAADI. As DNA, the CDR3 is TGCGCCAGCTCGGGACCCGGGGGGAACACTGAAGCTTTCTTT. This codes for CASSGPGGNTEAFF.

The V gene is TRBV7-2, the J gene TRBJ2-7; D remains ambiguous. Trimming took off 6 bases at V and 0 bases at J, with 9 bases between the two ends. In germline, CDR1 is SGHTA, CDR2 FQGNSA. The CDR3 totals 13 residues. CDR3 sequence reads: CASRDWISYEQYF. The CDR3 DNA follows: TGTGCCAGCAGAGACTGGATCTCCTACGAGCAGTACTTC.

V and J are TRBV6-5 and TRBJ2-7; TRBD2 agrees at 7 bases. The CDR3 has 13 amino acids. Losses at the gene ends were 6 bases for V and 3 bases for J; bases not matched to a gene: 5. CDR1 and CDR2 (germline): MNHEY, SVGAGI. The CDR3 DNA sequence: TGTGCCAGCAGGGCCGGGGGGTTCTACGAGCAGTACTTC. Residues: CASRAGGFYEQYF.

This chain connects TRBV30 to TRBJ1-6; a possible D gene is TRBD1 (6 bases). Germline V gene data show CDR1 as GTSNPN and CDR2 as SVGIG (reference sequence). V shed 3 bases and J shed 8 bases, with 11 bases lying between them. CDR3 size: 13 residues. This CDR3 is CAWRTQGYSPLHF. CDR3 nucleotide sequence: TGTGCCTGGAGGACACAGGGATATTCACCCCTCCACTTT.

This chain connects TRBV20-1 to TRBJ2-5; D gene ambiguous. This CDR3 is built from 9 residues. Trimming cost V 7 bases and J 7 bases, with 7 bases left between them. CDR1 and CDR2 from the germline V gene are DFQATT and SNEGSKA (reference sequence). The CDR3 protein is CSVLSTQYF. CDR3 in DNA: TGCAGTGTCCTCTCGACCCAGTACTTC.

The table lists this clone with a count of one. The chain employs TRBV19 and TRBJ2-4; 9 nucleotides line up with TRBD1. Germline CDR1 is LNHDA and CDR2 is SQIVND (reference sequence). This CDR3 comprises 14 residues. The J segment lost 7 bases and the V segment lost 3 bases, leaving 4 bases of the junction unmatched. CDR3 region: CASSIDRGNNIQYF. CDR3 DNA sequence: TGTGCCAGTAGTATTGACAGGGGGAACAACATTCAGTACTTC.

Here the CDR3 reads CASSYRDSGANVLTF. CDR3 in DNA: TGTGCCAGCAGCTACAGGGACTCTGGGGCCAACGTCCTGACTTTC. V and J are TRBV7-9 and TRBJ2-6; D perhaps matches TRBD1 (6 bases). CDR3 size: 15 residues. Germline values: CDR1 SEHNR, CDR2 FQNEAQ (reference sequence). V was trimmed by 4 bases and J by 0 bases, leaving 7 bases between them.

V gene TRBV7-2 combines with J gene TRBJ2-7; 8 nucleotides match TRBD1. The germline V gene encodes CDR1 SGHTA and CDR2 FQGNSA. The CDR3 runs to 14 residues. The V segment lost 1 base and the J segment 8 bases; nucleotides outside the gene matches: 7. The CDR3: CASSLDLDRGKQYF. The DNA of the CDR3 is TGTGCCAGCAGCTTAGACCTTGACAGGGGAAAGCAGTACTTC.

The V and J genes are TRBV7-2 and TRBJ2-7; 8 bases align to TRBD1. This CDR3 is built from 14 residues. V lost 5 bases and J lost 3; bases outside the gene matches: 6. Germline V gives CDR1 SGHTA, CDR2 FQGNSA. In DNA form, the CDR3 reads TGTGCCAGCAGCCGCCGGGACAGGATCTACGAGCAGTACTTC. This codes for CASSRRDRIYEQYF.

The chain carries TRBV4-3 and TRBJ2-1, with 9 positions matching TRBD1. Trimming took 0 bases from V and 9 from J; bases not matched to a gene: 15. The germline CDR1 and CDR2 sequences are LGHNA and YSLEER. CDR3 length: 18 residues. The CDR3 is CASSQEGWGGTGMGEQFF. The CDR3 bases are TGCGCCAGCAGCCAAGAAGGTTGGGGGGGGACAGGGATGGGTGAGCAGTTCTTC.

The chain recombines TRBV7-2 with TRBJ2-1; D remains unclear. The germline gives CDR1 SGHTA, CDR2 FQGNSA. The CDR3 totals 17 residues. V was cut by 1 base and J by 3 bases, with 16 bases left in between. The CDR3 DNA reads as TGTGCCAGCAGCTTAGAGACTCCCTCGGCTCACTACAATGAGCAGTTCTTC. This gives the protein CASSLETPSAHYNEQFF.

The V gene is TRBV7-2, the J gene TRBJ2-7; D is unresolved. CDR3 length equals 13 residues. Germline values: CDR1 SGHTA, CDR2 FQGNSA. The V gene lost 4 bases and the J gene lost 4 bases, with 11 bases spanning the gap. The chain's CDR3 is CASSSPSSYEQYF. CDR3 DNA sequence: TGTGCCAGCAGCTCCCCGAGTTCTTACGAGCAGTACTTC.

The rearrangement joins TRBV6-6 to TRBJ1-1; perhaps TRBD1 as D (5 bases). The length of the CDR3 is 15 residues. Germline lookup yields CDR1 MNHNY and CDR2 SVGAGI (reference sequence). The V gene lost 5 bases and the J gene lost 2 bases, with 15 bases spanning the gap. The CDR3 here is CASSPRGRGNTEAFF. The CDR3, as DNA: TGTGCCAGCAGTCCCCGGGGGAGGGGCAACACTGAAGCTTTCTTT.

The chain uses TRBV2 and TRBJ2-7, with a possible D match to TRBD1 (5 bases). The CDR3 spans 10 residues. The germline gives CDR1 SNHLY, CDR2 FYNNEI. Trimming pared 7 bases from V and 6 bases from J, leaving 7 bases between. This chain's CDR3 is CASKGAEQYF. The CDR3 DNA sequence: TGTGCCAGCAAAGGGGCCGAGCAGTACTTC.